These 29 T cell receptor beta chains came from one sample sequenced in a study of blood T cell repertoires in COVID-19. Assay: immunoSEQ multiplex PCR; the TCRdb copy retains only in-frame clones and omits some. The table records 150,000 or so clones, about 85% of them present only once. The specimen sequenced was peripheral blood. The receptors were sampled from a man between 65 and 79 years old who had recovered from COVID-19.

The chain recombines TRBV9 with TRBJ1-6; no clear D gene. Germline V CDR1 and CDR2: SGDLS, YYNGEE. The CDR3 totals 15 residues. V was trimmed by 3 bases and J by 7 bases, leaving 14 bases between them. The CDR3 DNA reads as TGTGCCAGCAGCGCGGACCCAGGCGGGAATTCACCCCTCCACTTT. The encoded protein is CASSADPGGNSPLHF.

A word on this clone: Other DNA sequences in this specimen translate into the identical CDR3. The chain carries TRBV5-6 and TRBJ1-1; D remains unclear. CDR1 and CDR2 (germline): SGHDT, YYEEEE. The CDR3 sequence is 12 residues long. V dropped 1 base and J dropped 7 bases, with 8 bases sitting between them. The CDR3 nucleotides read TGTGCCAGCAGCTTGAGAGGGAATGAAGCTTTCTTT. Protein sequence: CASSLRGNEAFF.

This clone was seen just once. The chain carries TRBV30 and TRBJ2-2, with 9 bases fitting TRBD2. The CDR3 has 14 amino acids. Germline V gene lookup returns CDR1 GTSNPN and CDR2 SVGIG (reference sequence). V was pared by 4 bases and J by 6 bases, with 6 bases of the junction left unmatched. CDR3 nucleotide sequence: TGTGCCTGGACGGGACTAGCAATTTCCGGGGAGCTGTTTTTT. As protein: CAWTGLAISGELFF.

This clone was observed once. The rearrangement joins TRBV11-2 to TRBJ2-3; perhaps TRBD1 as D (7 bases). Germline values: CDR1 SGHAT, CDR2 FQNNGV. V was pared by 5 bases and J by 0 bases, with 12 bases between. The CDR3 length is 15 residues. This chain's CDR3 is CASSRGTDSTDTQYF. The CDR3 DNA reads as TGTGCCAGCAGCCGCGGGACAGATAGCACAGATACGCAGTATTTT.

In this sample, this clone turned up once. A read error may produce the germline difference seen at one junction end. The chain uses TRBV12-3 or TRBV12-4 and TRBJ2-1; 7 nucleotides agree with TRBD1. The CDR3 is made up of 12 amino acids. As DNA, the CDR3 is TGTGCCAGCAGTCGTGACAGGGCACAATGGATCTTC. Translation gives CASSRDRAQWIF.

DNA of the CDR3: TGTGCCAGCAGCGCGGGACTCCTCGGGGACGAGCAGTACTTC. The encoded protein is CASSAGLLGDEQYF. The chain employs TRBV9 and TRBJ2-7; perhaps TRBD2 as D (6 bases). V lost 3 bases and J 5 bases, leaving 15 bases between the germline ends. The germline gives CDR1 SGDLS, CDR2 YYNGEE. CDR3 length equals 14 residues.

The genes are TRBV6-2 or TRBV6-3 and TRBJ1-1; D is unresolved. Germline-derived CDR1 and CDR2 are MNHEY and SVGEGT. Trimming took 6 bases from V and 7 from J, leaving 9 bases between them. CDR3 length equals 11 residues. The CDR3 region has the DNA TGTGCCAGCAGCTTTGCCGGTGAAGCTTTCTTT. It translates to CASSFAGEAFF.

The V call is TRBV19, the J call TRBJ1-2; weak D call: TRBD1 (5 bases). The germline V gene encodes CDR1 LNHDA and CDR2 SQIVND (reference sequence). V was pared by 3 bases and J by 5 bases, with 13 bases between. CDR3 length: 14 amino acids. In nucleotides, the CDR3 is TGTGCCAGTAGTATCTCACAGGATTCTTATGGCTACACCTTC. Its translation is CASSISQDSYGYTF.

The chain carries TRBV27 and TRBJ2-1; 11 bases agree with TRBD2. Germline values: CDR1 MNHEY, CDR2 SMNVEV (reference sequence). After removal of 5 bases from V and 10 bases from J, the junction contained 7 bases not matched to a gene. This CDR3 is built from 14 residues. This CDR3 reads CASSPSWTSGEQFF. The CDR3 bases are TGTGCCAGCAGTCCCTCCTGGACTAGCGGGGAGCAGTTCTTC.

The chain carries TRBV6-5 and TRBJ2-7, with D unresolved. Between the trimmed V and J ends, which lost 2 bases and 3 bases, there was a span of 14 bases. Germline lookup yields CDR1 MNHEY and CDR2 SVGAGI. The CDR3 has 15 residues. The DNA for the CDR3 is TGTGCCAGCAGTTACGGTGGCGGATCCATCTACGAGCAGTACTTC. Its protein is CASSYGGGSIYEQYF.

In this sample, this clone turned up a few times. The same CDR3 arises from other DNA sequences in this sample as well. V and J are TRBV28 and TRBJ2-5; 14 bases are a match to TRBD2. CDR1 and CDR2 from the germline V gene are MDHEN and SYDVKM. V was pared by 6 bases and J by 5 bases, with 8 bases of the junction left unmatched. The CDR3 spans 16 residues. Here the CDR3 DNA reads TGTGCCAGCAGATCGGGACTAGCGGGAGTCAGGGAGACCCAGTACTTC. Protein: CASRSGLAGVRETQYF.

The chain joins TRBV28 to TRBJ2-1, with D maybe TRBD2 (6 bases). Trimming removed 6 bases from V and 3 bases from J, with 21 bases in between. CDR1 is MDHEN, CDR2 SYDVKM, per germline. This CDR3 contains 17 residues. CDR3 loop: CASSRPFGAGSYNEQFF. As DNA, the CDR3 is TGTGCCAGCAGCCGCCCTTTTGGGGCGGGGAGCTACAATGAGCAGTTCTTC.

The CDR3 is CAPYPGPEQYF. The CDR3 DNA is TGTGCCCCCTACCCAGGGCCCGAGCAGTACTTC. This chain connects TRBV6-5 to TRBJ2-7; TRBD1 might be the D (5 bases). V lost 11 bases to trimming and J lost 6 bases, with 14 bases between them. CDR1 is MNHEY, CDR2 SVGAGI, per germline. There are 11 residues in the CDR3.

The chain has TRBV9 and TRBJ2-3; 8 bases are shared with TRBD2. Per germline, CDR1 SGDLS and CDR2 YYNGEE. The CDR3 loop spans 18 amino acids. V dropped 6 bases and J dropped 0; count of bases not matched to a gene: 15. CDR3 in amino acids: CASNQGLAGYPSTDTQYF. DNA of the CDR3: TGTGCCAGCAACCAGGGGCTAGCGGGCTACCCTAGCACAGATACGCAGTATTTT. Full variable domain (outside the CDR3, taken from reference TRBV9 and TRBJ2-3): DSGVTQTPKHLITATGQRVTLRCSPRSGDLSVYWYQQSLDQGLQFLIQYYNGEERAKGNILERFSAQQFPDLHSELNLSSLELGDSALYFCASNQGLAGYPSTDTQYFGPGTRLTVL.

The rearrangement joins TRBV5-1 to TRBJ2-5; D is possibly TRBD1 (5 bases). V dropped 1 base and J dropped 3 bases, with 10 bases sitting between them. The CDR3 spans 14 residues. Germline V gives CDR1 SGHRS, CDR2 YFSETQ. The CDR3 spells CASSLNGREETQYF. The CDR3 bases are TGCGCCAGCAGCTTGAACGGCAGGGAAGAGACCCAGTACTTC.

This rearrangement joins TRBV14 to TRBJ1-2; TRBD1 matches at 7 bases. Germline CDR1 SGHDN, CDR2 FVKESK. The CDR3 length is 12 residues. V lost 4 bases and J lost 7; bases outside the gene matches: 3. CDR3 nucleotide sequence: TGTGCCAGCAGCCGAGACAGGGTTGGCTACACCTTC. This gives the protein CASSRDRVGYTF. Full variable domain (outside the CDR3, taken from reference TRBV14 and TRBJ1-2): EAGVTQFPSHSVIEKGQTVTLRCDPISGHDNLYWYRRVMGKEIKFLLHFVKESKQDESGMPNNRFLAERTGGTYSTLKVQPAELEDSGVYFCASSRDRVGYTFGSGTRLTVV.

The rearrangement uses TRBV7-9 and TRBJ2-3; D might be TRBD2 (5 bases). The germline gives CDR1 SEHNR, CDR2 FQNEAQ (reference sequence). The CDR3 is 16 residues long. The V gene lost 5 bases and the J gene lost 2 bases, with 17 bases spanning the gap. CDR3: CASSPRTLRDTDTQYF. In DNA, the CDR3 is TGTGCCAGCAGCCCCCGGACTCTTAGGGACACAGATACGCAGTATTTT.

The chain carries TRBV11-3 and TRBJ2-7; tentatively, D is TRBD2 (6 bases). This CDR3 is 14 amino acids long. The germline CDR1 and CDR2 sequences are SGHNT and YENEEA. The V end was cut by 5 bases, the J end by 6 bases, with 17 bases between. The DNA of the CDR3 is TGTGCCAGCAGCCTCGACCCGTCCGGGGGCGAGCAGTACTTC. Its translation: CASSLDPSGGEQYF.

This clone was found once. This sequence joins TRBV6-2 or TRBV6-3 and TRBJ2-7; 15 bases are a match to TRBD2. The CDR3 sequence is 15 residues long. Per the germline V gene, CDR1 is MNHEY and CDR2 is SVGEGT. V was pared by 2 bases and J by 6 bases, with 2 bases of the junction left unmatched. The DNA for the CDR3 is TGTGCCAGCAGTTACATGGGACTAGCGGGAGGCGAGCAGTACTTC. Its protein product is CASSYMGLAGGEQYF.

The chain combines TRBV10-3 with TRBJ2-7, with a weak D call TRBD2 (6 bases). Per germline, CDR1 ENHRY and CDR2 SYGVKD. V shed 3 bases and J shed 3 bases, with 12 bases lying between them. This CDR3 region has 14 residues. In DNA, the CDR3 is TGTGCCATCAGTGAACAGGAGGGGTTCTACGAGCAGTACTTC. This sequence encodes CAISEQEGFYEQYF.

The gene calls are TRBV4-2 and TRBJ2-7, with 7 bases aligning to TRBD1. The germline V gene has CDR1 LGHNA and CDR2 YNFKEQ. Germline trimming cut 4 bases from V and 2 bases from J; bases unmatched to any gene: 11. The CDR3 runs to 16 residues. The CDR3 spells CASSRHFRDRTYEQYF. The CDR3 coding sequence is TGTGCCAGCAGCCGACACTTCCGGGACAGAACCTACGAGCAGTACTTC.

This clone was observed a single time. The chain has TRBV5-1 and TRBJ2-5; TRBD2 matches 12 bases. The CDR3 contains 16 residues. Germline V CDR1 and CDR2: SGHRS, YFSETQ. V was pared by 4 bases and J by 4 bases, with 8 bases of the junction left unmatched. CDR3 in amino acids: CASSLTSGSGGETQYF. The CDR3 region has the DNA TGCGCCAGCAGCCTGACTAGCGGGAGCGGCGGAGAGACCCAGTACTTC.

The V and J genes are TRBV18 and TRBJ2-5; 7 nucleotides align to TRBD1. The V gene's germline CDR1 is KGHSH and CDR2 LQKENI. V gave up 1 base and J gave up 2 bases; unmatched junction bases: 1. This CDR3 comprises 14 residues. CDR3 DNA: TGTGCCAGCTCACCACAACAGGGGCAAGAGACCCAGTACTTC. It codes for CASSPQQGQETQYF.

The rearrangement links TRBV5-8 to TRBJ2-3; maybe TRBD2 (6 bases). The CDR3 is 15 residues long. The ends were cut back, 5 bases at V and 0 bases at J, with 13 bases in the middle. CDR1 is SGHTS, CDR2 YDEGEE, per germline. CDR3 region: CASRLRGSSTDTQYF. In DNA form, the CDR3 reads TGTGCCAGCAGGCTCCGGGGGTCTAGCACAGATACGCAGTATTTT.

This chain connects TRBV7-9 to TRBJ1-3; D not resolved. V was pared by 5 bases and J by 4 bases, with 15 bases between. Germline lookup yields CDR1 SEHNR and CDR2 FQNEAQ (reference sequence). The CDR3 runs 15 residues. CDR3 nucleotide sequence: TGTGCCAGCAGCCCCCTCGAGGGAGTCGGAAACACCATATATTTT. Encoded protein: CASSPLEGVGNTIYF.

This rearrangement joins TRBV6-5 to TRBJ2-2; perhaps TRBD2 as D (6 bases). Germline V gives CDR1 MNHEY, CDR2 SVGAGI. Trimming removed 5 bases from V and 2 bases from J, with 12 bases in between. The CDR3 has 15 amino acids. The CDR3 region is CASSPWGTNTGELFF. The CDR3 DNA sequence: TGTGCCAGCAGTCCATGGGGGACTAACACCGGGGAGCTGTTTTTT.

The V gene is TRBV27, the J gene TRBJ2-3, with D perhaps matching TRBD2 (6 bases). V was pared by 6 bases and J by 2 bases, with 18 bases between. CDR3 length: 16 residues. In germline, CDR1 is MNHEY, CDR2 SMNVEV (reference sequence). CDR3 residues: CASSEGLTLPTDTQYF. The DNA for the CDR3 is TGTGCCAGCAGCGAGGGACTTACCCTTCCCACAGATACGCAGTATTTT.

The chain carries TRBV10-1 and TRBJ2-3, with TRBD2 matching over 9 bases. J was trimmed by 4 bases and V by 4 bases; bases with no gene match: 3. The length of the CDR3 is 14 residues. Germline CDR1 WNHNN, CDR2 SYGVQD (reference sequence). In nucleotides, the CDR3 is TGCGCCAGCAGTGCTAGCGGGGACCCAGATACGCAGTATTTT. This codes for CASSASGDPDTQYF.

This chain connects TRBV14 to TRBJ1-1; D not resolved. The V and J ends lost 4 bases and 0 bases respectively, with 6 bases between them. CDR3 length: 13 amino acids. Germline V gives CDR1 SGHDN, CDR2 FVKESK. In nucleotides, the CDR3 is TGTGCCAGCAGCCGAGGGATGAACACTGAAGCTTTCTTT. Translated: CASSRGMNTEAFF.